The T cell receptor (beta chain) under discussion was sequenced for a study of PD-1 blockade in classical Hodgkin lymphoma. Study-wide results and caveats: CD4+ TCR diversity rose significantly by C4D1, and CD8+ TCR diversity did not. Healthy donors were reported to have higher baseline TCR diversity than newly diagnosed patients.

Assay: immunoSEQ multiplex PCR; the TCRdb copy retains only in-frame clones and omits some. The sample consists of over 15,000 clones, 82% of them appearing once. All the patients suffered relapse after autologous stem cell transplantation, and brentuximab vedotin exposure differed. Reported best responses ranged across complete response, partial response or progressive disease. With regard to this clone: The target antigen is unknown.

V shed 4 bases and J shed 8 bases, with 11 bases lying between them. The CDR3 has 13 amino acids. Germline CDR1 and CDR2: SNHLY and FYNNEI. The source of this sequence is a human donor with classical Hodgkin lymphoma. The chain recombines TRBV2 with TRBJ1-4; a weak D match, TRBD1 (5 bases). This specimen consisted of peripheral blood mononuclear cells (PBMCs), obtained before the second cycle of nivolumab. The CDR3 region is CASSAGFGEKLFF. The CDR3 DNA sequence: TGTGCCAGCAGTGCAGGGTTTGGCGAAAAACTGTTTTTT.